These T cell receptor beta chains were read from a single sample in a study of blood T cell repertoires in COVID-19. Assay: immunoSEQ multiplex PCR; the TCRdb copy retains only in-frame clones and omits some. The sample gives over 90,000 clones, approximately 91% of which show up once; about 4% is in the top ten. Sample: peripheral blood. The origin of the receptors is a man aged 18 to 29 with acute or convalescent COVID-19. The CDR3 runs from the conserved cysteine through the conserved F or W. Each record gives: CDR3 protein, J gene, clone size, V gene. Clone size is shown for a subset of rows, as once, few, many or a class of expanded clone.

CDR3aa: CASSTSRDTSSYNSPLHF; j_gene: TRBJ1-6; abundance: -; v_gene: TRBV19
CDR3aa: CASMAYSTNEKLFF; j_gene: TRBJ1-4; abundance: -; v_gene: TRBV7-8
CDR3aa: CSVVDRASGSKYNEQFF; j_gene: TRBJ2-1; abundance: -; v_gene: TRBV29-1
CDR3aa: CASSRTDNYGYTF; j_gene: TRBJ1-2; abundance: -; v_gene: TRBV9
CDR3aa: CASSHNRRDQPQHF; j_gene: TRBJ1-5; abundance: -; v_gene: TRBV14
CDR3aa: CATSDSPSGVGYSNQPQHF; j_gene: TRBJ1-5; abundance: once; v_gene: TRBV24-1
CDR3aa: CASSLFGPLQSPLHF; j_gene: TRBJ1-6; abundance: few; v_gene: TRBV5-1
CDR3aa: CASSDRDRGWVSGNTIYF; j_gene: TRBJ1-3; abundance: -; v_gene: TRBV2
CDR3aa: CASRGTGGAGEQYF; j_gene: TRBJ2-7; abundance: -; v_gene: TRBV4-1
CDR3aa: CASSVGLSDRRNTEAFF; j_gene: TRBJ1-1; abundance: -; v_gene: TRBV9
CDR3aa: CASVSTDTQYF; j_gene: TRBJ2-3; abundance: -; v_gene: TRBV6-5
CDR3aa: CASSLISKSTDTQYF; j_gene: TRBJ2-3; abundance: -; v_gene: TRBV5-6
CDR3aa: CASKRDRGFDGYTF; j_gene: TRBJ1-2; abundance: -; v_gene: TRBV6-5
CDR3aa: CASWGGDQPQHF; j_gene: TRBJ1-5; abundance: -; v_gene: TRBV10-2
CDR3aa: CASSQEGQPGTSYEQYF; j_gene: TRBJ2-7; abundance: -; v_gene: TRBV4-2
CDR3aa: CASSPGLAGPRETQYF; j_gene: TRBJ2-5; abundance: -; v_gene: TRBV5-1
CDR3aa: CASSPPGLGETQYF; j_gene: TRBJ2-5; abundance: -; v_gene: TRBV7-9
CDR3aa: CASSQGGLGNQPQHF; j_gene: TRBJ1-5; abundance: -; v_gene: TRBV3-1/TRBV3-2
CDR3aa: CASSYSPRGPNSPLHF; j_gene: TRBJ1-6; abundance: -; v_gene: TRBV6-2/TRBV6-3
CDR3aa: CASSSSGGLVYEQYF; j_gene: TRBJ2-7; abundance: -; v_gene: TRBV27
CDR3aa: CAWSEGGGRHEKLFF; j_gene: TRBJ1-4; abundance: -; v_gene: TRBV30
CDR3aa: CASSQDRGEGNQPQHF; j_gene: TRBJ1-5; abundance: -; v_gene: TRBV3-1/TRBV3-2
CDR3aa: CASRGAGGHEQFF; j_gene: TRBJ2-1; abundance: few; v_gene: TRBV6-4
CDR3aa: CASSYSNYNEQFF; j_gene: TRBJ2-1; abundance: -; v_gene: TRBV6-5
CDR3aa: CASSAPTGLSTTDTQYF; j_gene: TRBJ2-3; abundance: -; v_gene: TRBV9
CDR3aa: CASSLGPGQGAGSYGYTF; j_gene: TRBJ1-2; abundance: -; v_gene: TRBV5-5
CDR3aa: CASSLVPGGASYEQYF; j_gene: TRBJ2-7; abundance: -; v_gene: TRBV5-1
CDR3aa: CARSLGQGRCSYNEQFF; j_gene: TRBJ2-1; abundance: -; v_gene: TRBV5-3
CDR3aa: CAWSGTGVYEQYF; j_gene: TRBJ2-7; abundance: -; v_gene: TRBV30
CDR3aa: CAWTGDRSGYTF; j_gene: TRBJ1-2; abundance: -; v_gene: TRBV30
CDR3aa: CASSWGEAGGYTF; j_gene: TRBJ1-2; abundance: -; v_gene: TRBV6-5
CDR3aa: CASSLSRELYEQYF; j_gene: TRBJ2-7; abundance: few; v_gene: TRBV7-9
CDR3aa: CASSPTSGQSSYNEQFF; j_gene: TRBJ2-1; abundance: -; v_gene: TRBV11-3
CDR3aa: CARKTGGTDTQYF; j_gene: TRBJ2-3; abundance: -; v_gene: TRBV2